The 4 T cell receptor beta chains presented below share a single source sample, sequenced in a study of blood T cell repertoires in COVID-19. The protocol was immunoSEQ multiplex PCR, while the TCRdb copy is restricted to in-frame clones and leaves out a portion. The repertoire includes fewer than 250,000 clones, roughly nine tenths of them detected once, and less than 0.75% sits in the top ten. Sequencing was carried out using peripheral blood. Source of these receptors: a man aged 40-49 years with acute or convalescent COVID-19.

V usage is TRBV7-8 and J usage is TRBJ1-5; TRBD1 matches 10 bases. The germline V gene encodes CDR1 SGHVS and CDR2 FQNEAQ. The ends lost 0 bases at V and 4 bases at J; junction bases unmatched: 3. CDR3 length: 16 amino acids. CDR3 sequence reads: CASSLAGQGNNQPQHF. The CDR3 coding sequence is TGTGCCAGCAGCTTAGCGGGACAGGGGAATAATCAGCCCCAGCATTTT.

V gene TRBV28 combines with J gene TRBJ2-2; 8 positions match TRBD1. The trim removed 3 bases at V and 5 bases at J, leaving 8 bases unmatched. Per the germline V gene, CDR1 is MDHEN and CDR2 is SYDVKM. The CDR3 is 16 amino acids. The CDR3 reads CASSFGTGPGTGELFF. The CDR3 DNA sequence: TGTGCCAGCAGTTTCGGGACAGGCCCCGGGACCGGGGAGCTGTTTTTT.

This CDR3 reads CARSPAPTGRTEAFF. The CDR3, as DNA: TGTGCCAGAAGCCCTGCCCCGACAGGGCGCACTGAAGCTTTCTTT. The V call is TRBV5-3, the J call TRBJ1-1; 7 bases line up with TRBD1. TRBV5-3 has ORF status, its function being uncertain. J was trimmed by 4 bases and V by 4 bases; bases with no gene match: 10. CDR3 size: 15 residues.

The chain is built from TRBV5-1 and TRBJ2-7; D might be TRBD2 (5 bases). V gave up 2 bases and J gave up 1 base, with 13 bases separating them. Per germline, CDR1 SGHRS and CDR2 YFSETQ. The CDR3 has 15 residues. Here the CDR3 reads CASSLTAGSSYEQYF. As DNA, the CDR3 is TGCGCCAGCAGCTTAACGGCGGGTTCGTCCTACGAGCAGTACTTC.